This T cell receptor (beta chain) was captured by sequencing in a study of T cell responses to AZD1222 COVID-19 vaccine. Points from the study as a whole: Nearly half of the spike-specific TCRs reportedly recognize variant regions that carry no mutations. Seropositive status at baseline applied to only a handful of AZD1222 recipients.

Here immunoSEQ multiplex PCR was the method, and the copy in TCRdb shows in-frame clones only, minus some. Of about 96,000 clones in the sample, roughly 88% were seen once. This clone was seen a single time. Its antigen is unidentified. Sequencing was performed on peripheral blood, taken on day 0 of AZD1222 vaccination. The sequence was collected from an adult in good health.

CDR3 protein: CASSMGGEGRETQYF. Here the CDR3 DNA reads TGCGCCAGCAGCATGGGGGGCGAGGGGCGCGAGACCCAGTACTTC. The gene calls are TRBV5-1 and TRBJ2-5; D is perhaps TRBD1 or TRBD2 (6 bases each). Trimming pared 4 bases from V and 5 bases from J, leaving 18 bases between. This CDR3 has 15 residues. From germline, CDR1 is SGHRS and CDR2 YFSETQ.